The TCR beta chain described here comes from a study of CD4 and CD8 cells across lung adenocarcinoma regions. TCRdb fed the PCR reads into MiXCR, producing one record per CDR3 protein. The data hold under 13,000 distinct CDR3 sequences, with 53% observed a single time. The sequence derives from a male donor with lung adenocarcinoma. The CD4 and CD8 labels of this study may be unreliable. Source material: CD4+ T cells from the center of a lung tumor.

The CDR3: CATSGGPGATREQFF. The CDR3 DNA is TGTGCCACCTCCGGCGGACCGGGGGCTACAAGGGAGCAGTTCTTC. This chain connects TRBV24-1 to TRBJ2-1; D possibly matches TRBD1 or TRBD2 (6 bases each). Germline CDR1 KGHDR, CDR2 SFDVKD. CDR3 length: 15 residues. V lost 9 bases to trimming and J lost 10 bases, with 24 bases between them.